This T cell receptor beta chain is from a study of T cells after yellow fever vaccination. The study's findings and limits: Just a small share of clonotypes turned up in the CD4 compartment as well as the CD8 compartment.

Production of TCR cDNA was by 5'RACE template switching, which also added a universal primer site and UMIs. One entry per CDR3 protein results from TCRdb running MiXCR on the 5' RACE reads. This sample has about 50,000 distinct CDR3 sequences; around 6.2% occur once, and the top ten carry roughly 28%. In this sample, this clonotype turned up a few times. The sequence derives from a man aged 18 to 30 who received the YFV17D yellow fever vaccine. The specimen was PBMCs, either bulk or a sorted T-cell subset (CD4+, CD8+, memory, or dextramer-sorted; not recorded which), collected on the day of the yellow fever booster vaccination.

Here the CDR3 reads CASSYFPPGNTEAFF. CDR3 nucleotide sequence: TGTGCCAGCAGTTACTTCCCCCCGGGGAACACTGAAGCTTTCTTT. The chain recombines TRBV6-5 with TRBJ1-1; no clear D. The CDR3 totals 15 residues. Germline loops: CDR1 MNHEY, CDR2 SVGAGI. Trimming removed 1 base at V and 1 base at J, with 10 bases between.